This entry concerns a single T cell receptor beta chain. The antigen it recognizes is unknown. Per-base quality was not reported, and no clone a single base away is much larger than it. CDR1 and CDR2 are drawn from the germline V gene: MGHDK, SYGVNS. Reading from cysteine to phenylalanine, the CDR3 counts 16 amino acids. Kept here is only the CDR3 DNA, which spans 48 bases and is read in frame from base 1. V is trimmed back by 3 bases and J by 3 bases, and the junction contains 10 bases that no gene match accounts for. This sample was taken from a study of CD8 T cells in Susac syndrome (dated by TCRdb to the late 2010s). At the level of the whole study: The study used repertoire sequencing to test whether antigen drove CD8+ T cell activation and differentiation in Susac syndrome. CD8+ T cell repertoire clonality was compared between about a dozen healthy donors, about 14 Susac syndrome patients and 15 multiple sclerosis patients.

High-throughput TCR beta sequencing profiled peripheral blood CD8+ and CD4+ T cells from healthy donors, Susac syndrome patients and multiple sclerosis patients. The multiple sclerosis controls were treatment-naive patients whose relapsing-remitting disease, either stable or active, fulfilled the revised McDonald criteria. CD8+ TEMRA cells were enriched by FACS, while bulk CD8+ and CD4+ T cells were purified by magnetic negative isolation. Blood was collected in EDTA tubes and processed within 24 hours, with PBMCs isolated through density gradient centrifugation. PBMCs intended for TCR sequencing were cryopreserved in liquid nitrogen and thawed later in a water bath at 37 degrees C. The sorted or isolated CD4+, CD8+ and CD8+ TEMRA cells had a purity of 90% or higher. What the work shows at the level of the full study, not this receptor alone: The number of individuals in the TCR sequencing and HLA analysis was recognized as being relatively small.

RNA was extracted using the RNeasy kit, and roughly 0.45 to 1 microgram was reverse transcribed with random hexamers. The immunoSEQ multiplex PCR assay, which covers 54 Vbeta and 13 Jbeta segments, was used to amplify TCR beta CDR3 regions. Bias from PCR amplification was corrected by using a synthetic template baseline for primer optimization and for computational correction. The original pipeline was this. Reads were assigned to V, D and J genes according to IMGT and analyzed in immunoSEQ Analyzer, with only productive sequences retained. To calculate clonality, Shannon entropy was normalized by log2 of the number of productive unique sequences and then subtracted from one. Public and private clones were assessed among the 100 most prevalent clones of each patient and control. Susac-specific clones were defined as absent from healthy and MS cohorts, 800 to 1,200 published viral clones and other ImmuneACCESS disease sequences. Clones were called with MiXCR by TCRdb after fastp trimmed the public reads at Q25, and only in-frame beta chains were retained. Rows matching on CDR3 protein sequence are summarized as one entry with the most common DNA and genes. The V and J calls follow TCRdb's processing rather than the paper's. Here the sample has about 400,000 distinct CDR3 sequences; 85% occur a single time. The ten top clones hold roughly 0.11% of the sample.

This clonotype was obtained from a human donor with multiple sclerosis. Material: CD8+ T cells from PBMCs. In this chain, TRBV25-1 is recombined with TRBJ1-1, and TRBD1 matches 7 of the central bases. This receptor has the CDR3 CASSDQPPDRYTEAFF. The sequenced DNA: TGTGCCAGCAGTGACCAACCCCCGGACAGGTACACTGAAGCTTTCTTT.